What follows is one T cell receptor (beta chain) and its context. Its specificity is not known. Sequencing was performed with immunoSEQ multiplex PCR; in TCRdb, only in-frame clones are kept and a portion is missing. The sample records about 180,000 clones, about nine tenths being singletons. The source of the sample is a study of T cell responses to AZD1222 COVID-19 vaccine. About the study: It was second doses at about 4 or about 12 weeks that were pooled.

There are 14 residues in the CDR3. V lost 5 bases and J 8 bases, leaving 15 bases between the germline ends. Per the germline V gene, CDR1 is SGHVT and CDR2 is SQSDAQ. Study-wide results and limits: Vaccine-associated CD4 TCRs spanned spike, dominant at 160-218 and 743-854. Spike-specific TCR breadth and depth both grew after two AZD1222 doses.

The chain combines TRBV7-4 with TRBJ1-4; no clear D. This sequence was found in an adult in good health. Sequenced here: peripheral blood, sampled on day 0 of AZD1222 vaccination. As DNA, the CDR3 is TGTGCCAGCAGCCCTAACCGGCCGGGCGAAAAACTGTTTTTT. This codes for CASSPNRPGEKLFF.